This section outlines one TCR beta chain sequence together with its context. This sample stems from a study of control samples from healthy donors and cancer patients. V was trimmed by 10 bases and J by 4 bases, leaving 20 bases between them. CDR1 and CDR2 from the germline V gene are MNHEY and SVGAGI. This CDR3 region has 15 residues. The method was immunoSEQ multiplex PCR; TCRdb's version includes in-frame clones alone and lacks a portion of them. The data show about 190,000 clones, 90% to 95% seen once. This TCR was recovered from a man younger than 35 in good health. The chain has TRBV6-5 and TRBJ1-5; possibly TRBD1 for D (6 bases). Sequenced input: blood. CDR3 sequence reads: CATKGRETGNQPQHF. The DNA for the CDR3 is TGTGCCACCAAGGGGCGGGAGACAGGAAATCAGCCCCAGCATTTT.